This T cell receptor beta chain was recorded in a study of cytomegalovirus exposure and HLA in healthy donors. Study-level background: Researchers found that 81% of a few hundred genotyped donors fell within the Caucasian-associated ancestry cluster. Points from the study as a whole: The authors later linked a missense DCLRE1C variant to TCR beta V- and J-gene trimming.

The primer mix had 60 Vbeta and 13 Jbeta primers. Assay used: immunoSEQ multiplex PCR; TCRdb lists only in-frame clones, some missing. Of 130,000 to 150,000 clones in the sample, approximately 80% were seen once. V lost 1 base to trimming and J lost 1 base, with 11 bases between them. From germline, CDR1 is MGHRA and CDR2 YSYEKL. This CDR3 region has 15 residues. Comment on this clone: Its antigen is currently unknown.

The TCR originated in a man in his forties or fifties in good health and CMV-seronegative. The V call is TRBV4-1, the J call TRBJ2-7; no definite D call. The sequencing input was PBMCs. CDR3 in amino acids: CASSQGLADSYEQYF. The CDR3 DNA is TGCGCCAGCAGCCAAGGATTGGCGGATTCCTACGAGCAGTACTTC.